The next 15 T cell receptor beta chains were all read from a single sample in a study of beta chain features in type 1 diabetes. Reverse transcribing all isolated RNA meant expressed TCRB transcripts were sequenced. The table came from immunoSEQ multiplex PCR; TCRdb's copy has only in-frame clones and leaves some out. The data show about 220,000 clones, with about a tenth seen just once and about 1.2% held by the top ten. Sequencing was carried out using central memory CD4+ T cells from blood. The receptors come from a man younger than 35 in good health.

This clone was counted only a few times. The chain carries TRBV29-1 and TRBJ1-1, with D perhaps TRBD1 (5 bases). CDR3 length: 12 amino acids. Germline V gives CDR1 SQVTM, CDR2 ANQGSEA. With 4 bases removed from V and 1 base from J, the gap between germline ends came to 7 bases. Written as DNA, the CDR3 is TGCAGCGTTGCTACAGGGAACACTGAAGCTTTCTTT. As protein: CSVATGNTEAFF.

The sample holds a few counts of this clone. The chain recombines TRBV29-1 with TRBJ2-3; TRBD2 aligns across 11 bases. Germline CDR1 and CDR2: SQVTM and ANQGSEA. This CDR3 contains 14 residues. J gave up 1 base and V 7 bases, and 4 bases lay outside the gene matches. The CDR3 region has the DNA TGCAGCGCCGAGACTAGCGGGGGCACAGATACGCAGTATTTT. It encodes CSAETSGGTDTQYF.

This clone was counted only a few times. The sample contains more than one DNA sequence encoding this CDR3. V usage is TRBV7-3 and J usage is TRBJ2-3; tentative D call: TRBD1 (8 bases). CDR1 SGHTA and CDR2 FQGTGA come from the germline V gene. The CDR3 runs to 16 residues. V was trimmed by 5 bases and J by 6 bases, leaving 21 bases between them. The CDR3 region has the DNA TGTGCCAGCAGCCCACAGGGGGGGGGCCTAGCGGATACGCAGTATTTT. Translating gives CASSPQGGGLADTQYF.

The chain is built from TRBV7-2 and TRBJ2-7; D is unclear. V was clipped by 6 bases and J by 4 bases, with 10 bases between them. This CDR3 is built from 12 residues. From germline, CDR1 is SGHTA and CDR2 FQGNSA. The CDR3 DNA reads as TGTGCCAGCAGATTGGACGGATACGAGCAGTACTTC. This encodes CASRLDGYEQYF.

J is TRBJ2-1 and V is TRBV29-1, with D perhaps TRBD2 (6 bases). Between the trimmed V and J ends, which lost 3 bases and 0 bases, there was a span of 9 bases. CDR3 length: 14 amino acids. Germline lookup yields CDR1 SQVTM and CDR2 ANQGSEA. Here the CDR3 DNA reads TGCAGCGTTGACGCGGGGAGCTCCTACAATGAGCAGTTCTTC. It codes for CSVDAGSSYNEQFF.

This clone occurred a few times. The chain carries TRBV2 and TRBJ2-3; D possibly corresponds to TRBD2 (6 bases). Germline V gene sequence: CDR1 SNHLY, CDR2 FYNNEI. The CDR3 has 13 amino acids. V gave up 7 bases and J gave up 5 bases, with 13 bases separating them. Written as DNA, the CDR3 is TGTGCCAGCATCAAAACGGAGGGAGATACGCAGTATTTT. Translating it yields CASIKTEGDTQYF.

This clone has a single count. The chain combines TRBV2 with TRBJ2-3, with 7 bases identical to TRBD2. The CDR3 has 14 amino acids. After removal of 6 bases from V and 8 bases from J, the junction contained 11 bases not matched to a gene. CDR1 SNHLY and CDR2 FYNNEI come from the germline V gene. The CDR3 DNA sequence: TGTGCCAGCAGAGGTGGACTAGGGGCAGGTACGCAGTATTTT. Protein: CASRGGLGAGTQYF.

The chain carries TRBV15 and TRBJ2-7; D is unclear. The CDR3 totals 15 residues. CDR1 is LNHNV and CDR2 is YYDKDF in the germline V gene (reference sequence). V was cut by 1 base and J by 0 bases, with 10 bases left in between. The CDR3 region is CATSRGGSDSYEQYF. The CDR3 DNA sequence: TGTGCCACCAGCAGAGGTGGGTCAGACTCCTACGAGCAGTACTTC.

V usage is TRBV7-2 and J usage is TRBJ2-5; D is undetermined. V gave up 1 base and J gave up 9 bases, with 6 bases separating them. Germline loops: CDR1 SGHTA, CDR2 FQGNSA. There are 11 residues in the CDR3. The CDR3 protein is CASSLGRSQYF. CDR3 coding DNA: TGTGCCAGCAGCTTAGGGAGATCCCAGTACTTC. The whole variable domain, remainder taken from reference TRBV7-2 and TRBJ2-5, is GAGVSQSPSNKVTEKGKDVELRCDPISGHTALYWYRQSLGQGLEFLIYFQGNSAPDKSGLPSDRFSAERTGGSVSTLTIQRTQQEDSAVYLCASSLGRSQYFGPGTRLLVL.

The V gene is TRBV11-1, the J gene TRBJ2-1; weak D call: TRBD1 (5 bases). CDR3 length: 15 amino acids. Germline CDR1 and CDR2: SGHAT and FQDESV (reference sequence). The ends were cut back, 6 bases at V and 3 bases at J, with 15 bases in the middle. The CDR3 DNA reads as TGTGCCAGCAGGTTGACAGCACCTCTCTACAATGAGCAGTTCTTC. Its protein is CASRLTAPLYNEQFF. The whole variable domain, remainder taken from reference TRBV11-1 and TRBJ2-1, is EAEVAQSPRYKITEKSQAVAFWCDPISGHATLYWYRQILGQGPELLVQFQDESVVDDSQLPKDRFSAERLKGVDSTLKIQPAELGDSAMYLCASRLTAPLYNEQFFGPGTRLTVL.

This clone was found many times. J is TRBJ2-1 and V is TRBV7-3, with D possibly being TRBD2 (6 bases). Trimming shortened V by 0 bases and J by 5 bases, and 11 bases separated the two germline ends. Germline CDR1 SGHTA, CDR2 FQGTGA. This CDR3 spans 15 amino acids. The CDR3 sequence: CASSLTPSADNEQFF. Here the CDR3 DNA reads TGTGCCAGCAGCTTAACCCCTAGCGCTGACAATGAGCAGTTCTTC.

This sequence joins TRBV5-1 and TRBJ2-1; tentatively, D is TRBD2 (5 bases). V shed 6 bases and J shed 10 bases, with 17 bases lying between them. Looked up from germline, CDR1 is SGHRS and CDR2 is YFSETQ. The length of the CDR3 is 13 residues. Written as DNA, the CDR3 is TGCGCCAGCACCAACTCCGTCTCGGGAGAGCAGTTCTTC. It codes for CASTNSVSGEQFF.

The sample holds a few counts of this clone. The J gene is TRBJ2-3, the V gene TRBV11-2; 9 nucleotides align to TRBD1. This CDR3 has 16 amino acids. The trim removed 1 base at V and 5 bases at J, leaving 7 bases unmatched. CDR1 and CDR2 from the germline V gene are SGHAT and FQNNGV. The chain's CDR3 is CASSLAGTGSGDTQYF. The DNA for the CDR3 is TGTGCCAGCAGCTTAGCTGGGACAGGGAGTGGAGATACGCAGTATTTT.

This clone was seen more than once but under ten times. The CDR3 loop is CASSEYGGSEQYF. DNA of the CDR3: TGTGCCAGCAGTGAATATGGGGGAAGCGAGCAGTACTTC. V and J are TRBV25-1 and TRBJ2-7; D may correspond to TRBD1 or TRBD2 (5 bases each). Germline CDR1 reads MGHDK; CDR2 reads SYGVNS. The length of the CDR3 is 13 residues. Trimming shortened V by 0 bases and J by 6 bases, and 9 bases separated the two germline ends.

The sample holds many counts of this clone. The V gene is TRBV6-1, the J gene TRBJ2-1; D gene ambiguous. Looked up from germline, CDR1 is MNHNS and CDR2 is SASEGT. This CDR3 comprises 14 residues. V was clipped by 7 bases and J by 0 bases, with 10 bases between them. The CDR3 sequence is CASNDWSSYNEQFF. As DNA, the CDR3 is TGTGCCAGCAACGACTGGAGCTCCTACAATGAGCAGTTCTTC.